This entry concerns a single T cell receptor (beta chain). Its specificity is unknown. This entry comes from a study of CD8 T cells in acute hepatitis C reinfection. Points from the study as a whole: Alphabeta pairing of public clonotypes could not be determined from bulk TCRbeta data. A V04-02/J02-02 clonotype was among some 13 public ones, independent of outcome.

Germline V gene sequence: CDR1 MNHNS, CDR2 SASEGT. The CDR3 contains 15 residues. Trimming stripped 6 bases from V and 7 bases from J, with 19 bases between. Indicated time point: naive CD8 control sorted from an acute-time-point sample. Sequencing was performed with immunoSEQ multiplex PCR; in TCRdb, only in-frame clones are kept and a portion is missing. The sample has about 40,000 clones, over 75% seen once. This TCR was sampled from a woman between 18 and 29 years old who spontaneously cleared hepatitis C infection. The rearrangement uses TRBV6-1 and TRBJ1-5; no firm D call. The sequencing input was naive CD8+ T cells from PBMCs. In DNA, the CDR3 is TGTGCCAGCAGCACCGTCAACGAATTTTACCAGCCCCAGCATTTT. Amino acids: CASSTVNEFYQPQHF.